The clone carrying this TCR beta chain occurred many times. J was trimmed by 4 bases and V by 6 bases; bases with no gene match: 11. This CDR3 is built from 15 residues. The record originates from a study of identical twins. MiXCR was run by TCRdb on the 5' RACE reads, yielding one entry per CDR3 protein. The sample shows fewer than 250,000 distinct CDR3 sequences, about a tenth of them seen only once. The chain uses TRBV12-3 or TRBV12-4 and TRBJ2-7; the match to TRBD1 covers 8 bases. The sequenced sample consisted of memory (CD45RO+) T cells sorted from blood. The receptor was derived from a woman under 30 in good health. The CDR3 loop is CASSGQGRGIYEQYF. The CDR3 bases are TGTGCCAGCAGCGGACAGGGAAGGGGGATATACGAGCAGTACTTC.